This T cell receptor beta chain was sequenced during a study of T-cell memory formation after mild COVID-19. Background on the study: In these data, TCR clusters were largely donor specific. Broader study findings: Most CD4+ clones that shrank were in CM and EM, while CD8+ ones turned up in EMRA. A balance of CD4 and CD8 characterized clones contracting day 15 to 85, whereas later expanders leaned CD4+.

Sample barcodes and UMIs were carried by the TCR alpha and TCR beta cDNA libraries that 5'RACE generated with constant-segment primers. TCRdb reanalysed the 5' RACE reads using MiXCR and keeps one entry per CDR3 protein. The table shows 300,000 to 400,000 distinct CDR3 sequences, with under 15% occurring only once. CDR1 KGHSH and CDR2 LQKENI come from the germline V gene. Between the trimmed V and J ends, which lost 8 bases and 4 bases, there was a span of 14 bases. This CDR3 comprises 13 residues. As concerns this clonotype: No antigen is known for it.

The chain combines TRBV18 with TRBJ1-2; D not resolved. The sequence came from a man aged 18 to 30 who had mild COVID-19 (a few samples of this study predate the infection). Cell type and time point are not known. The sequenced sample was PBMCs or a T cell subset sorted from them (not recorded which). The CDR3 sequence is CASTPGGLYGYTF. The CDR3, as DNA: TGTGCCAGCACGCCGGGCGGGCTCTATGGCTACACCTTC.